Included here is one TCR beta chain sequence, with context. The antigen it binds to is not known. The junction departs from the called germline gene at one end, perhaps through a read error. The record originates from a study of shared clonotypes between healthy human individuals (dated by TCRdb to the early 2020s). Background on the whole study: A few men and a couple of women, aged 18 to 49 years, made up the cohort. For each donor, CD4 naive and CD4 memory were each given three plates, CD8 naive was given two plates, and CD8 memory was given one plate. To estimate repertoire size and how much clonotype sharing occurs between individuals, the study deeply sequenced the blood TCR repertoires of 4 to 6 healthy adults. To increase sequencing depth and limit assay-specific biases, TCR repertoire library preparation and sequencing were carried out by different laboratories using diverse techniques. Leukapheresis yielded between about 0.94 and 10 billion PBMCs per donor.

Sequences MGHRA (CDR1) and YSYEKL (CDR2) are obtained from the germline V gene. The CDR3 covers 19 residues, taking in both the cysteine and the phenylalanine. The DNA shown is the 57-base CDR3, in frame from base 1. For the CD8 naive samples, CD45RO-negative cells were positively selected for CCR7, yielding a CD45RA+CCR7+ population from which TemRA cells were excluded. The donors were healthy, HIV-negative adults with no recently reported acute infections or vaccinations. Only Caucasian adults living in Nashville, Tennessee, USA were represented among the donors. After blood collection by leukapheresis, PBMCs were isolated using Ficoll-Histopaque density gradient centrifugation and then cryopreserved in the vapor phase of liquid nitrogen. Analytical flow cytometry was used to check the purity and quantity of every magnetically sorted T cell population. From each sorted fraction, genomic DNA was isolated and quantified by UV absorbance on a Nanodrop 2000c.

The paper as a whole reports these results and caveats: Pairwise subsampling indicated that sequencing depth was expected to affect the degree of clonotype sharing among donors. Sampling was restricted to blood, and TCR repertoires in tissues likely differ from the TCR repertoires found in blood. Incomplete sequencing was indicated by rarefaction of sorted-subset datasets, despite the large sequencing depth. Sharing across several donors was observed for around 4.8% of naive CD4, 3% to 3.5% of naive CD8, 2% to 2.5% of memory CD4, and approximately 0.41% of memory CD8 clonotypes. Because the study included only a small number of donors, the genetic and exposure-history diversity represented was limited. Larger estimated clonotype richness was generally found for naive subsets than for memory subsets. Clonotypes shared by all four sorted-subset donors showed higher generation probabilities than non-shared clonotypes.

Using the deep immunoSEQ assay, TCR CDR3 regions were amplified from genomic DNA by multiplex PCR. For each cell subset, the extracted genomic DNA was distributed evenly across all wells of several immunoSEQ 96-well plates, and each plate served as one replicate. For sorted subsets, each replicate PCR was loaded with roughly 200 ng genomic DNA, equivalent to 30,000 or so T cell genomes. Purified libraries were quantified with a Qubit 3.0 fluorometer, sized on a Bioanalyzer 2100, and re-quantified with the KAPA Library Quantification kit. A separate single-read 150-cycle Illumina NextSeq 550 flow cell was used to sequence each immunoSEQ 96-well plate. The source study handled its data this way. Because the immunoSEQ output held only junctional sequences and lacked quality scores, the filtering could not match the filtering applied to full-length reads. To assign V/J genes and CDR3, sequences were annotated using PyIR, a Python wrapper for IgBLAST v1.9, with IMGT germline references. Reads were removed for weak V/J assignments (E-value above 1e-6), missing CDR3, stop codons, out-of-frame junctions, or ambiguous translated residues. A V3J clonotype was defined by an identical inferred V gene, J gene, and CDR3 amino acid sequence. The percentage overlap between two repertoires was calculated by dividing the number of shared unique clonotypes by the size of the smaller repertoire. Three approaches were used to assess repertoire richness: RTK rarefaction, the Chao1 estimator, and Recon v2.1 estimates of unobserved clonotypes. Generation probabilities for all TCRbeta clonotypes obtained by the gDNA method from a handful of donors were computed using OLGA. TCRdb provides this immuneACCESS table in a form limited to in-frame rearrangements. Some clones are lacking; in checked studies, under half of them reflect an unresolved V gene, and why the rest are absent is not known. V and J calls and clone size are given by that table; D and trimming were obtained from the DNA. Present in this sample are under 850,000 clones, 85% to 95% of which were seen just once. Approximately 25% of the sample rests with the top ten.

The receptor comes from a man aged 25-45 years in good health. The chain is made from TRBV4-1 and TRBJ2-1, with 10 bases in between that match TRBD2. The sequenced material came from naive CD8+ T cells sorted from blood. The label giving this sample's cell subset or site can be read as: CD45RA+CCR7+. CDR3 region: CASSPFSGRLSPSHNEQFF. The nucleotide sequence is TGCGCCAGCAGCCCCTTTAGCGGGAGGCTTTCACCCTCCCACAATGAGCAGTTCTTC.